This entry lists 4 T cell receptor beta chains sequenced from one sample in a study of PD-L1 blockade in urothelial cancer (dated by TCRdb to 2016 to 2017). Receptors were amplified or captured by the immunoSEQ multiplex PCR assay. In TCRdb, the immuneACCESS table is reduced to in-frame sequences with V and J assigned. These tables do not hold every clone; where another copy was compared, an unresolved V gene accounts for under half, and the others remain unexplained. The sample table contains just over 50,000 clones; only one count was recorded for about 72% of them. Of the sample, over 3.5% falls within the top ten clones. This specimen consisted of PBMCs, obtained around atezolizumab (anti-PD-L1) treatment. The receptors come from a man in his 70s with urothelial cancer.

The rearrangement joins TRBV6-6 to TRBJ2-7, with TRBD1 identical over 10 bases. The length of the CDR3 is 15 residues. Trimming cost V 2 bases and J 2 bases; bases outside gene matches: 3. Germline V gene sequence: CDR1 MNHNY, CDR2 SVGAGI (reference sequence). The CDR3 coding sequence is TGTGCCAGCAGTTACGCGGACAGGGGGACCTACGAGCAGTACTTC. Translating gives CASSYADRGTYEQYF.

In this sample, this clone turned up once. The V and J genes are TRBV6-6 and TRBJ2-7, with 9 bases lining up with TRBD2. The germline V gene has CDR1 MNHNY and CDR2 SVGAGI (reference sequence). The CDR3 consists of 15 residues. V lost 5 bases to trimming and J lost 0 bases; unmatched junction nucleotides: 5. The CDR3 DNA follows: TGTGCCAGCAGTCCAAGGCGGGGGGGCTCCTACGAGCAGTACTTC. It is translated as CASSPRRGGSYEQYF.

The V gene is TRBV5-1, the J gene TRBJ2-2; D is unresolved. Germline lookup yields CDR1 SGHRS and CDR2 YFSETQ. V gave up 1 base and J gave up 4 bases, with 8 bases separating them. This CDR3 spans 14 amino acids. CDR3 sequence: CASSLSYSTGELFF. The DNA of the CDR3 is TGCGCCAGCAGCTTGTCTTATTCCACCGGGGAGCTGTTTTTT. Drawing the rest from reference TRBV5-1 and TRBJ2-2, the complete variable domain is KAGVTQTPRYLIKTRGQQVTLSCSPISGHRSVSWYQQTPGQGLQFLFEYFSETQRNKGNFPGRFSGRQFSNSRSEMNVSTLELGDSALYLCASSLSYSTGELFFGEGSRLTVL.

J is TRBJ2-1 and V is TRBV12-5; TRBD2 matches 10 bases. Germline V gene lookup returns CDR1 LGHNT and CDR2 FRNRAP. Trimming cost V 4 bases and J 6 bases; bases outside gene matches: 3. This CDR3 is built from 14 residues. DNA of the CDR3: TGTGCTAGTGGTTCCAGCGGGGGGGCCAATGAGCAGTTCTTC. It encodes CASGSSGGANEQFF.